A selection of T cell receptor beta chains follows, all from one sample in a study of T cell responses to AZD1222 COVID-19 vaccine. Generated by immunoSEQ multiplex PCR, the TCRdb table keeps only in-frame clones and is missing some. The sample carries roughly 180,000 clones, 87% recorded once. Sequenced material: peripheral blood, taken on day 0 of AZD1222 vaccination. These receptors originate from an adult in good health. Each CDR3 is given with its conserved first and last residue. D genes are given only for firm matches. Clone size is stated in some rows and not others, as once, few, many or a class when expanded.

>TRBV5-1|TRBJ2-7|.|.
TGCGCCAGCAGCTCAGGTACAACAGGGTTAACTACCTACGAGCAGTACTTC
CASSSGTTGLTTYEQYF
>TRBV28|TRBJ1-3|.|.
TGTGCCAGCAGCCCGACCCGGGGAAACACCATATATTTT
CASSPTRGNTIYF
>TRBV6-5|TRBJ2-7|TRBD2|.
TGTGCCAGCAGTTGGGGGACTAGCGGGGAGGACGAGCAGTACTTC
CASSWGTSGEDEQYF
>TRBV2|TRBJ1-4|TRBD1|.
TGTGCCAGCAGTCAAGGCGGGACAGGGAATGAAAAACTGTTTTTT
CASSQGGTGNEKLFF
>TRBV10-3|TRBJ1-2|.|.
TGTGCCATCAGTGGAGCCGGGATCTTCTATGGCTACACCTTC
CAISGAGIFYGYTF
>TRBV5-6|TRBJ2-1|TRBD1|.
TGTGCCAGCAGCTTATTCGGGGGACAGGGGGCTGAGGAGCAGTTCTTC
CASSLFGGQGAEEQFF
>TRBV20-1|TRBJ1-2|TRBD1|.
TGCAGTGCTAGTCTGGGGACAGGGCATGGCTACACCTTC
CSASLGTGHGYTF
>TRBV27|TRBJ1-6|.|.
TGTGCCAGCAGTTTAGCGTTTGTTAGGGGGAAACCCCTCCACTTT
CASSLAFVRGKPLHF
>TRBV11-2|TRBJ1-2|TRBD1|.
TGTGCCAGCAGCTTAGGGCCGGGGACAGGGAACTATGGCTACACCTTC
CASSLGPGTGNYGYTF
>TRBV6-1|TRBJ1-2|.|.
TGTGCCAGCAGTGAACGGGCAGGGGAGTTTGGCTACACCTTC
CASSERAGEFGYTF
>TRBV27|TRBJ2-7|.|once
TGTGCCAGCAGTCCGCTACAGGGCTACGAGCAGTACTTC
CASSPLQGYEQYF
>TRBV5-4|TRBJ2-1|.|.
TGTGCCAGCAGCTCCCCCCTCAGGTCCTACAATGAGCAGTTCTTC
CASSSPLRSYNEQFF
>TRBV2|TRBJ2-7|TRBD1|.
TGTGCCAGCAGCAAAAACTACAGGGGACAGACCTACGAGCAGTACTTC
CASSKNYRGQTYEQYF
>TRBV9|TRBJ1-2|.|.
TGTGCCAGCAGCGTATCCCCCGAGGGCTATGGCTACACCTTC
CASSVSPEGYGYTF
>TRBV2|TRBJ1-2|TRBD1|.
TGTGCCAGCCACGGACAGGGCAGGAGAACTAACTATGGCTACACCTTC
CASHGQGRRTNYGYTF
>TRBV27|TRBJ1-5|.|.
TGTGCCAGCAGCTCGACCCCACCCAGCCAGGGAGGCAATCAGCCCCAGCATTTT
CASSSTPPSQGGNQPQHF
>TRBV30|TRBJ1-4|.|.
TGTGCCTGGAGTGTACGGAACGGGGAAAAACTGTTTTTT
CAWSVRNGEKLFF
>TRBV6-1|TRBJ2-1|.|.
TGTGCCAGCAGTGAAGCGAACCAGGGGGGCAATGAGCAGTTCTTC
CASSEANQGGNEQFF
>TRBV14|TRBJ2-3|TRBD2|.
TGTGCCAGCAGCCAAGATGCGGGGGTCCGCACAGATACGCAGTATTTT
CASSQDAGVRTDTQYF
>TRBV18|TRBJ2-7|.|.
TGTGCCAGCTCACCGAAGGAACGGGGCGAGCAGTACTTC
CASSPKERGEQYF
>TRBV6-5|TRBJ1-5|.|.
TGTGCCAGCAGTCGGGACACGAGCAAGAATCAGCCCCAGCATTTT
CASSRDTSKNQPQHF
>TRBV4-1|TRBJ2-3|TRBD2|.
TGCGCCAGCAGCCAAGATGGAAGCGGGAGGCGGACAGATACGCAGTATTTT
CASSQDGSGRRTDTQYF
>TRBV11-3|TRBJ1-6|.|.
TGTGCCAGCAGCTTGAACAGGGCGGGTTCACCCCTCCACTTT
CASSLNRAGSPLHF
>TRBV18|TRBJ1-6|.|.
TGTGCCAGCTCGCCGGGGGGCCAAAATTCACCCCTCCACTTT
CASSPGGQNSPLHF
>TRBV5-4|TRBJ1-1|.|.
TGTGCCAGCAGCTCTGGCGGGGGCGCGCACTTGAACACTGAAGCTTTCTTT
CASSSGGGAHLNTEAFF
>TRBV5-1|TRBJ2-1|.|.
TGCGCCAGCAGCCCAGGGCATCCCTACAATGAGCAGTTCTTC
CASSPGHPYNEQFF
>TRBV6-5|TRBJ2-2|TRBD1|.
TGTGCCAGCAGTTCGCGGACAGGGAACACCGGGGAGCTGTTTTTT
CASSSRTGNTGELFF
>TRBV5-1|TRBJ1-1|.|.
TGCGCCAGCCGCCCCGGCGTCAGCACTGAAGCTTTCTTT
CASRPGVSTEAFF
>TRBV19|TRBJ2-2|.|.
TGTGCCAGTAGTACCTCTATCGGGACCGGGGAGCTGTTTTTT
CASSTSIGTGELFF
>TRBV10-2|TRBJ2-5|.|.
TGCGCCAGCAGTGAGTCGGGTAGCCCGAAGACCCAGTACTTC
CASSESGSPKTQYF
>TRBV21-1|TRBJ1-6|.|.
TGTGCCAGCAGCAAAGCTCTCCCAGGGGAAAATTCACCCCTCCACTTT
CASSKALPGENSPLHF
>TRBV15|TRBJ1-2|.|.
TGTGCCACCAGCAGCCGCCTTTCATCTCCCGAACCGGGACACCTAAACTATGGCTACACCTTC
CATSSRLSSPEPGHLNYGYTF
>TRBV2|TRBJ1-3|.|.
TGTGCCAGCGGCACACTGGACACCATATATTTT
CASGTLDTIYF
>TRBV10-3|TRBJ1-1|.|.
TGTGCCATCAGTGAGAGACAAGGGGGGGAAGGGACTGAAGCTTTCTTT
CAISERQGGEGTEAFF
>TRBV14|TRBJ1-1|.|.
TGTGCCAGCAGCCAACGGGACTTCGGCACTGAAGCTTTCTTT
CASSQRDFGTEAFF
>TRBV2|TRBJ2-5|TRBD1|.
TGTGCCAGCAGGGGGGACAGGGGCACCCAAGAGACCCAGTACTTC
CASRGDRGTQETQYF
>TRBV7-3|TRBJ2-3|.|.
TGTGCCAGCAGCTCACCTTCCGGACGGACCGGGACCACAGATACGCAGTATTTT
CASSSPSGRTGTTDTQYF